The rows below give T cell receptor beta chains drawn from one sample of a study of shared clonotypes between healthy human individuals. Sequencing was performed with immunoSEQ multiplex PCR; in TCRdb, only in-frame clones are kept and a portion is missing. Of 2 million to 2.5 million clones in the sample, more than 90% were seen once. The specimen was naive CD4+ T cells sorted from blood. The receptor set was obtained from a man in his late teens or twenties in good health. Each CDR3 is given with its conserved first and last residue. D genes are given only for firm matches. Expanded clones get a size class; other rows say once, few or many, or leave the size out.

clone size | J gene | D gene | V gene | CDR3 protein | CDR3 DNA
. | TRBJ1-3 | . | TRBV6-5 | CASSYGQGYTIYF | TGTGCCAGCAGTTACGGGCAGGGTTACACCATATATTTT
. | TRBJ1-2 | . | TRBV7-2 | CASSLWTEESGYTF | TGTGCCAGCAGCTTATGGACCGAAGAGAGCGGCTACACCTTC
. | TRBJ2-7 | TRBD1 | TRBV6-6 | CASSYDRTGSSYEQYF | TGTGCCAGCAGTTACGATCGGACAGGGAGCTCCTACGAGCAGTACTTC
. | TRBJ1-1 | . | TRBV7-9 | CASSRYGMNTEAFF | TGTGCCAGCAGCCGATACGGCATGAACACTGAAGCTTTCTTT
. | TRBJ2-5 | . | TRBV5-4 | CASSLDLRALETQYF | TGTGCCAGCAGCCTGGACTTACGAGCGTTGGAGACCCAGTACTTC
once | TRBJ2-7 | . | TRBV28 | CASSSPGTAGSYEQYF | TGTGCCAGCAGTTCACCAGGGACAGCGGGCTCCTACGAGCAGTACTTC
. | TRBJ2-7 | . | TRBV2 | CASGKIGFYEQYF | TGTGCCAGCGGAAAGATAGGGTTCTACGAGCAGTACTTC
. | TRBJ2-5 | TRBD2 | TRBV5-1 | CASSSRAGIQETQYF | TGCGCCAGCAGCTCTAGAGCGGGGATCCAAGAGACCCAGTACTTC
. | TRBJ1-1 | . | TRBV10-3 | CAISAGEPNTEAFF | TGTGCCATCAGTGCGGGGGAGCCGAACACTGAAGCTTTCTTT
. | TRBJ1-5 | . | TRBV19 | CASSTGRPNQPQHF | TGTGCCAGTAGTACCGGGAGGCCGAATCAGCCCCAGCATTTT